The 2 T cell receptor beta chains below were found in one sample sequenced in a study of blood T cells in healthy people across ages. A second PCR of roughly 7 to 11 cycles used a sample-barcoded 5' primer and a J-beta primer mix. TCRdb independently ran MiXCR on the 5' RACE reads; one entry per CDR3 protein. The table lists 1.5 million to 2 million distinct CDR3 sequences, over 25% of them singletons. The sequencing input was blood. The receptors shown here come from a woman between 25 and 40 years old in good health.

As for this clonotype: One base away lies a much larger clone, so this may be a sequencing read error. The rearrangement joins TRBV29-1 to TRBJ1-2; D not resolved. Germline V gene lookup returns CDR1 SQVTM and CDR2 ANQGSEA. This CDR3 is built from 11 residues. The V gene lost 7 bases and the J gene lost 5 bases, with 11 bases spanning the gap. The CDR3 nucleotides read TGCAGCGGTATGGCAGCTTATGGCTACACCTTC. As protein: CSGMAAYGYTF.

J is TRBJ2-5 and V is TRBV10-3, with 8 positions matching TRBD1. V lost 6 bases, J lost 3 bases, and 3 bases stayed unmatched. CDR1 is ENHRY, CDR2 SYGVKD, per germline. This CDR3 is built from 13 residues. The CDR3, as DNA: TGTGCCATCAGCCCGGGACAGGAAGAGACCCAGTACTTC. Translated: CAISPGQEETQYF.